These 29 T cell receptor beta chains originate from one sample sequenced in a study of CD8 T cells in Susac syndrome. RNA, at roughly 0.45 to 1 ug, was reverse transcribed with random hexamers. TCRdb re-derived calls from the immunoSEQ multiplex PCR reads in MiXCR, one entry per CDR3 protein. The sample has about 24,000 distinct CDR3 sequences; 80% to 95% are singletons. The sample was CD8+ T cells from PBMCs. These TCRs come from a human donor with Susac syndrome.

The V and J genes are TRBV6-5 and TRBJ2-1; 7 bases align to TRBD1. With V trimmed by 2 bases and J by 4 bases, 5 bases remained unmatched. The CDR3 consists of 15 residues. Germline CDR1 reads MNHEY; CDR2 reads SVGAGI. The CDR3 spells CASSYPGTDYNEQFF. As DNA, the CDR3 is TGTGCCAGCAGTTACCCCGGGACAGATTACAATGAGCAGTTCTTC.

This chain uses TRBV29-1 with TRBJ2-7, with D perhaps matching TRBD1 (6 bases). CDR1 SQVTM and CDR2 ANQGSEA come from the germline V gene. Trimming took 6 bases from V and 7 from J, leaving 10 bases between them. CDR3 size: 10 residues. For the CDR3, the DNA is TGCAGCGTCACTACAGGGGAGCAGTACTTC. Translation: CSVTTGEQYF.

The CDR3 loop is CASRYRVRGTDTQYF. Written as DNA, the CDR3 is TGTGCCAGCAGGTACAGGGTAAGGGGCACAGATACGCAGTATTTT. The chain uses TRBV28 and TRBJ2-3, with a possible D match to TRBD1 (6 bases). V dropped 6 bases and J dropped 1 base, with 14 bases sitting between them. The CDR3 totals 15 residues. The germline gives CDR1 MDHEN, CDR2 SYDVKM. The full variable domain, rest sourced from reference TRBV28 and TRBJ2-3, is DVKVTQSSRYLVKRTGEKVFLECVQDMDHENMFWYRQDPGLGLRLIYFSYDVKMKEKGDIPEGYSVSREKKERFSLILESASTNQTSMYLCASRYRVRGTDTQYFGPGTRLTVL.

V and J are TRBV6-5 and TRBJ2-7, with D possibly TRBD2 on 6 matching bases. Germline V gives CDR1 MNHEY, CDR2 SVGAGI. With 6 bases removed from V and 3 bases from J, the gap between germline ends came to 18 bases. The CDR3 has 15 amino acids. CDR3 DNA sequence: TGTGCCAGCAGCCAAGAGAGCCCGGGGGACTACGAGCAGTACTTC. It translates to CASSQESPGDYEQYF.

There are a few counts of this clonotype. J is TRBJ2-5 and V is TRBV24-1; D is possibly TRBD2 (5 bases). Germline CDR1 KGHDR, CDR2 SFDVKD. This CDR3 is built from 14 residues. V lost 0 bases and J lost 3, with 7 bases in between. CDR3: CATSDLAGEETQYF. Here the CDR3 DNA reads TGTGCCACCAGTGATTTGGCCGGGGAAGAGACCCAGTACTTC.

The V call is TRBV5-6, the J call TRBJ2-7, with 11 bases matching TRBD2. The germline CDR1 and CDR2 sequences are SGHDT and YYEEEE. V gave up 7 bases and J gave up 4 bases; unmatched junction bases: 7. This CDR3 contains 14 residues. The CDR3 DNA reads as TGTGCCAGCGGCTCCGGGACTAGCGGTTACGAGCAGTACTTC. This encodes CASGSGTSGYEQYF.

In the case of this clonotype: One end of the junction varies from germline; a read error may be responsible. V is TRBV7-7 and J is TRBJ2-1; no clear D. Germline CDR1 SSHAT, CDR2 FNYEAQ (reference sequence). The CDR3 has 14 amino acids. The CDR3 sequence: CASSLPGDYNEQFF. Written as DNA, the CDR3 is TGTGCTAGCAGCCTACCTGGGGACTACAATGAGCAGTTCTTC.

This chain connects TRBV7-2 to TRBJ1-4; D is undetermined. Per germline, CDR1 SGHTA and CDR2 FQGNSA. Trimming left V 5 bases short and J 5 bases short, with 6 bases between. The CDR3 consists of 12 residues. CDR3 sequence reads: CASSPLNEKLFF. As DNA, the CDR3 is TGTGCCAGCAGCCCTCTAAATGAAAAACTGTTTTTT.

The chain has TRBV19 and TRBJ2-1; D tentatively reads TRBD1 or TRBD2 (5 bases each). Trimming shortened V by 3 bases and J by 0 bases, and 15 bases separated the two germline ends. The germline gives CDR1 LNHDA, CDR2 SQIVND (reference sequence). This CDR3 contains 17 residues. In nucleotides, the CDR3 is TGTGCCAGTAGTATTTCTGGGACCCCGAGCTCCTACAATGAGCAGTTCTTC. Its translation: CASSISGTPSSYNEQFF.

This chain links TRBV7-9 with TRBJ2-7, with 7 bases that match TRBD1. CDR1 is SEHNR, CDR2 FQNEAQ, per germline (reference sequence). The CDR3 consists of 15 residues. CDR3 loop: CAIGGRGRGSYEQYF. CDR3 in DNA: TGTGCAATAGGGGGCAGGGGGAGAGGTTCCTACGAGCAGTACTTC.

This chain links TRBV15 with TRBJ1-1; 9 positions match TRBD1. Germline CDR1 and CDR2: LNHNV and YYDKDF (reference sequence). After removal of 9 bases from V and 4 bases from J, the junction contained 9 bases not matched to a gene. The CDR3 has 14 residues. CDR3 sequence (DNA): TGTGCCACTAGAACAGGGGGCTTCGGCACTGAAGCTTTCTTT. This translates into CATRTGGFGTEAFF.

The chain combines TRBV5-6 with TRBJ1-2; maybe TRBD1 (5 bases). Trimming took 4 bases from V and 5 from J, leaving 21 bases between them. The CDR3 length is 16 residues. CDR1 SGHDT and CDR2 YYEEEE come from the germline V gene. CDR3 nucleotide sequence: TGTGCCAGCAGCACTTTAAAAATTGACAGAACGTATGGCTACACCTTC. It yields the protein CASSTLKIDRTYGYTF.

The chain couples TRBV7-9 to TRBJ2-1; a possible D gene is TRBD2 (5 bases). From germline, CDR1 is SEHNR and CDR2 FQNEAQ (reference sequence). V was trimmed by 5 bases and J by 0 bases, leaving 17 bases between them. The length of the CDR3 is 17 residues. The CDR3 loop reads CASSPPGTSSSYNEQFF. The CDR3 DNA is TGTGCCAGCAGCCCGCCGGGAACGTCGAGCTCCTACAATGAGCAGTTCTTC.

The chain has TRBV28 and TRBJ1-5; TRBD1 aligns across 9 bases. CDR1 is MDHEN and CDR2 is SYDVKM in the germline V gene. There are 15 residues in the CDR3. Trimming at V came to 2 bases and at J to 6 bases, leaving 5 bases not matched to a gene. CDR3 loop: CASSLGTGSVQPQHF. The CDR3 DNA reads TGTGCCAGCAGTTTAGGGACAGGGAGTGTTCAGCCCCAGCATTTT.

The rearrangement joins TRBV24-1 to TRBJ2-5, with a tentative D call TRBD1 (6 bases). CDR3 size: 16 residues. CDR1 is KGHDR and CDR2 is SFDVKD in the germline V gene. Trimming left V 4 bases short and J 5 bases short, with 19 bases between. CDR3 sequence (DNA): TGTGCCACCAGTGACCAGGGTGAGGGGGAAAGGGAGACCCAGTACTTC. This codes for CATSDQGEGERETQYF.

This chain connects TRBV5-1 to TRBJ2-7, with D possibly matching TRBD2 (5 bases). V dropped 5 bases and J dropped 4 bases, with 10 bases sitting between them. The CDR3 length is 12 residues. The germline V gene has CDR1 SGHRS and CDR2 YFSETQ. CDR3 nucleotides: TGCGCCAGCAGGGTTACGGGGTACGAGCAGTACTTC. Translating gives CASRVTGYEQYF.

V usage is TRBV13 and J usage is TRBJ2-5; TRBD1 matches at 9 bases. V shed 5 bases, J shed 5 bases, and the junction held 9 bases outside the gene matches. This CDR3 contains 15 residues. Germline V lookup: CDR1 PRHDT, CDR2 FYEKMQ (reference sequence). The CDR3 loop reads CASSPQGALQETQYF. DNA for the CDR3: TGTGCCAGCAGCCCACAGGGGGCGCTTCAGGAGACCCAGTACTTC.

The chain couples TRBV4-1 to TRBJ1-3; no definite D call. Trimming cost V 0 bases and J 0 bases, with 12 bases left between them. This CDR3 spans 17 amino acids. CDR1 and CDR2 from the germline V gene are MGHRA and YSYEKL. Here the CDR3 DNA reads TGCGCCAGCAGCCAAGATCTGGCCGGAATCTCTGGAAACACCATATATTTT. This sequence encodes CASSQDLAGISGNTIYF.

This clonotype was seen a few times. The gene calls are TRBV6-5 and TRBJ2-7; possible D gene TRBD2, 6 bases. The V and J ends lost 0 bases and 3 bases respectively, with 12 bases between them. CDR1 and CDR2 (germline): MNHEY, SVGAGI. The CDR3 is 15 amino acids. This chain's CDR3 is CASSYSIGLYYEQYF. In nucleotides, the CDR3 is TGTGCCAGCAGTTACTCGATAGGACTATACTACGAGCAGTACTTC.

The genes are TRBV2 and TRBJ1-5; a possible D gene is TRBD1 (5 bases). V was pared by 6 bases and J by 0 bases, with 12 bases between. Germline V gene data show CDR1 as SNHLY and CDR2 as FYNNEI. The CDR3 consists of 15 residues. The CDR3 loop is CASRQDPDSNQPQHF. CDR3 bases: TGTGCCAGCAGACAGGACCCGGATAGCAATCAGCCCCAGCATTTT.

The CDR3 loop is CASSTTPGRRPNPYF. The CDR3 coding sequence is TGTGCCAGCAGTACAACTCCGGGGAGACGTCCCAATCCGTACTTC. This rearrangement joins TRBV28 to TRBJ2-5; tentatively, D is TRBD2 (5 bases). Germline V gives CDR1 MDHEN, CDR2 SYDVKM. V gave up 5 bases and J gave up 13 bases, with 26 bases separating them. The CDR3 contains 15 residues.

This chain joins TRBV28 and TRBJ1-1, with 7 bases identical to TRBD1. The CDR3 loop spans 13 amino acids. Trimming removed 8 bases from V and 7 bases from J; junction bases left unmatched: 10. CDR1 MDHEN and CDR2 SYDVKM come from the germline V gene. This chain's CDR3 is CASRSHRDSEAFF. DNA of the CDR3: TGTGCCAGCCGATCACACAGGGACAGTGAAGCTTTCTTT.

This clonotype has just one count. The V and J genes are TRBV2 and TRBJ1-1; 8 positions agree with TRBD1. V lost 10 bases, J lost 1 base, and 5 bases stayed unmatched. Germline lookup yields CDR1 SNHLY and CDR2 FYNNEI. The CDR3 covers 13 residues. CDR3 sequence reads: CAIGQGWNTEAFF. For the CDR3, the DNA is TGTGCCATAGGACAGGGATGGAACACTGAAGCTTTCTTT.

CDR3 bases: TGCGCCAGCAGCCAGGGGGTGGGGACAGGGGGTTCTCAGGGTCCCTCTGGGGCCAACGTCCTGACTTTC. As protein: CASSQGVGTGGSQGPSGANVLTF. The V gene is TRBV4-1, the J gene TRBJ2-6; 11 bases align to TRBD1. The junction had 19 bases not matched to a gene; V was cut back by 3 bases and J by 0 bases. The CDR3 totals 23 residues. The germline gives CDR1 MGHRA, CDR2 YSYEKL.

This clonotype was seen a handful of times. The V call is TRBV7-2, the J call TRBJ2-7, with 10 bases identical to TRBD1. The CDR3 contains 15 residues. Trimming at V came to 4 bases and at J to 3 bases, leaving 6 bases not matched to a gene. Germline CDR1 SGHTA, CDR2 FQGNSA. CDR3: CASSSRDRGRYEQYF. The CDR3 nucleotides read TGTGCCAGCAGCTCCCGGGACAGGGGCCGCTACGAGCAGTACTTC. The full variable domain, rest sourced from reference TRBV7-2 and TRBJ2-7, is GAGVSQSPSNKVTEKGKDVELRCDPISGHTALYWYRQSLGQGLEFLIYFQGNSAPDKSGLPSDRFSAERTGGSVSTLTIQRTQQEDSAVYLCASSSRDRGRYEQYFGPGTRLTVT.

CDR3 sequence: CSACRLSDEQFF. CDR3 nucleotide sequence: TGCAGTGCCTGTCGCCTCTCCGATGAGCAGTTCTTC. The J gene is TRBJ2-1, the V gene TRBV20-1; the D is unclear. The V end lost 6 bases, the J end lost 8 bases, and 14 bases lay between the germline ends. This CDR3 has 12 amino acids. Germline CDR1 and CDR2: DFQATT and SNEGSKA (reference sequence).

CDR3 protein: CASTRGVGSEAFF. For the CDR3, the DNA is TGTGCCAGCACCCGGGGGGTGGGTAGCGAAGCTTTCTTT. The chain has TRBV7-2 and TRBJ1-1; D perhaps matches TRBD1 (5 bases). V lost 7 bases and J lost 8, with 17 bases in between. From germline, CDR1 is SGHTA and CDR2 FQGNSA. This CDR3 is 13 amino acids long.

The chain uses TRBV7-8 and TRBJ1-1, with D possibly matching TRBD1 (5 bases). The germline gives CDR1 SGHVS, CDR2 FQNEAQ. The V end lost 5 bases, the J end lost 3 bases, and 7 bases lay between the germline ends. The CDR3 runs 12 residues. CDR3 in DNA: TGTGCCAGCAGCACGGGGGACACTGAAGCTTTCTTT. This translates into CASSTGDTEAFF.

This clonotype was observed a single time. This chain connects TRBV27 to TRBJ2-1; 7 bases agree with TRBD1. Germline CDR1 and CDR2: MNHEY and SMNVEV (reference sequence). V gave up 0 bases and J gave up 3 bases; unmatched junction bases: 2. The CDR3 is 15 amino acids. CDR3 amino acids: CASSLSTGNYNEQFF. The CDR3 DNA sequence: TGTGCCAGCAGTTTATCGACAGGGAACTACAATGAGCAGTTCTTC.